Included here is one TCR beta chain sequence, with context. The data are from a study of blood T cell repertoires in COVID-19. Study information: COVID-19 samples collected from the United States, Italy and Spain covered acute and convalescent phases.

Clones were sequenced by immunoSEQ multiplex PCR, and TCRdb holds only the in-frame ones, with some missing. The sample shows around 160,000 clones, around 90% of them seen only once. Cohort placement rested on clinical history that participants reported themselves. Up to 2 weeks before entering the study, exposed participants had met a COVID-19 case. This clonotype originated in a woman aged 40 to 50 who had been exposed to COVID-19. The sample was PBMCs or T cells enriched from blood (not recorded which).

This CDR3 reads CASSRTELYEQYF. In DNA form, the CDR3 reads TGTGCCAGCAGCCGTACAGAACTTTACGAGCAGTACTTC. V usage is TRBV5-5 and J usage is TRBJ2-7; unclear D gene. The CDR3 covers 13 residues. Trimming cost V 4 bases and J 4 bases, with 12 bases left between them. The germline V gene encodes CDR1 SGHKS and CDR2 YYEKEE (reference sequence). The full variable domain, its missing parts supplied by reference TRBV5-5 and TRBJ2-7, is DAGVTQSPTHLIKTRGQQVTLRCSPISGHKSVSWYQQVLGQGPQFIFQYYEKEERGRGNFPDRFSARQFPNYSSELNVNALLLGDSALYLCASSRTELYEQYFGPGTRLTVT.